Presented here are 18 T cell receptor beta chains from one specimen sequenced in a study of T cell repertoires in aging, cancer and after chemotherapy. A mixed TRB-A/B primer pool amplified rearranged TRB by multiplex touch-down PCR. In TCRdb, the multiplex PCR reads were re-called with MiXCR into one record per CDR3 protein. This table has 500 to 550 distinct CDR3 sequences, 65% to 80% appearing once. The template was genomic DNA from peripheral blood, not RNA. Input material: blood. These receptors were taken from a human donor with a solid tumor.

This clonotype was counted a single time. The chain has TRBV20-1 and TRBJ1-2, with TRBD1 as a possible D gene (6 bases). Germline loops: CDR1 DFQATT, CDR2 SNEGSKA (reference sequence). Deletions cut 1 base from V and 6 bases from J, with 18 bases between. This CDR3 region has 15 residues. The CDR3, as DNA: TGCAGTGCTAGAGCCATTAGGGGGGTAAGGGATGGCTACACCTTC. It codes for CSARAIRGVRDGYTF.

The chain recombines TRBV27 with TRBJ1-1; 7 positions match TRBD1. Losses at the gene ends were 5 bases for V and 4 bases for J; bases not matched to a gene: 1. Germline V gene sequence: CDR1 MNHEY, CDR2 SMNVEV (reference sequence). The CDR3 is made up of 12 amino acids. CDR3 DNA sequence: TGTGCCAGCAGTCCAGGGGGCACTGAAGCTTTCTTT. Amino acids: CASSPGGTEAFF.

This rearrangement joins TRBV12-3 or TRBV12-4 to TRBJ1-1, with TRBD1 matching over 9 bases. This CDR3 comprises 14 residues. V lost 5 bases and J lost 5; bases outside the gene matches: 6. The CDR3 DNA follows: TGTGCCAGCAGTCCCCGGGACAGGGAGACTGAAGCTTTCTTT. This sequence encodes CASSPRDRETEAFF.

V and J are TRBV5-6 and TRBJ1-2; D is possibly TRBD1 (5 bases). The CDR3 runs 13 residues. V was shortened by 4 bases and J by 8 bases, with 15 bases between the two germline ends. Germline CDR1 reads SGHDT; CDR2 reads YYEEEE. The CDR3 nucleotides are TGTGCCAGCAGCCCGGTTGGGGGGGAAGGCTACACCTTC. Translating it yields CASSPVGGEGYTF.

The rearrangement links TRBV19 to TRBJ1-2; TRBD1 aligns across 9 bases. Looked up from germline, CDR1 is LNHDA and CDR2 is SQIVND (reference sequence). The CDR3 totals 15 residues. With V trimmed by 5 bases and J by 8 bases, 12 bases remained unmatched. The CDR3 nucleotides are TGTGCCAGTAGTGCCACCCCAACAGGGGGCGGCGGCTACACCTTC. Residues: CASSATPTGGGGYTF.

Here the CDR3 DNA reads TGTACCAGCAGCGCACTAGCGGGAACCTACGAGCAGTACTTC. It encodes CTSSALAGTYEQYF. This chain joins TRBV7-2 and TRBJ2-7; 10 bases are shared with TRBD2. The CDR3 loop spans 14 amino acids. Germline CDR1 reads SGHTA; CDR2 reads FQGNSA. V lost 5 bases to trimming and J lost 2 bases; unmatched junction nucleotides: 3.

The chain couples TRBV6-1 to TRBJ1-2; D is possibly TRBD1 (5 bases). Germline V gene data show CDR1 as MNHNS and CDR2 as SASEGT. This CDR3 is built from 13 residues. V gave up 6 bases and J gave up 6 bases, with 14 bases separating them. CDR3 sequence: CASRVTGQDGYTF. For the CDR3, the DNA is TGTGCCAGCAGGGTAACAGGCCAGGATGGCTACACCTTC.

V gene TRBV29-1 combines with J gene TRBJ2-1; either TRBD1 or TRBD2 may fit D (7 bases each). V lost 7 bases and J 9 bases, leaving 16 bases between the germline ends. The CDR3 is made up of 12 amino acids. Germline V gives CDR1 SQVTM, CDR2 ANQGSEA. The CDR3 bases are TGCAGCGCCAGGGGGGGGGAGGGTGAGCAGTTCTTC. It specifies CSARGGEGEQFF.

This clonotype was seen a handful of times. The chain couples TRBV7-2 to TRBJ2-1, with 7 bases identical to TRBD1. The CDR3 totals 15 residues. The V gene's germline CDR1 is SGHTA and CDR2 FQGNSA. After removal of 5 bases from V and 8 bases from J, the junction contained 12 bases not matched to a gene. CDR3 sequence reads: CASSRRGQGVDEQFF. The CDR3 DNA follows: TGTGCCAGCAGCCGCCGAGGGCAGGGGGTCGATGAGCAGTTCTTC.

This rearrangement joins TRBV19 to TRBJ2-7; D ambiguous. CDR3 length: 13 residues. V lost 7 bases to trimming and J lost 0 bases, with 10 bases between them. The germline V gene has CDR1 LNHDA and CDR2 SQIVND (reference sequence). The CDR3 nucleotides read TGTGCCAGTAAAGCTCAGAGCTCCTACGAGCAGTACTTC. This encodes CASKAQSSYEQYF.

This clonotype was recorded only once. The chain couples TRBV19 to TRBJ2-4; D is perhaps TRBD1 (6 bases). CDR1 and CDR2 (germline): LNHDA, SQIVND (reference sequence). The CDR3 is 16 residues long. Trimming removed 4 bases at V and 0 bases at J, with 13 bases between. The CDR3 DNA reads TGTGCCAGTAGTAGCGGACAGCTTTTAGCCAAAAACATTCAGTACTTC. This sequence encodes CASSSGQLLAKNIQYF. The full variable domain, rest sourced from reference TRBV19 and TRBJ2-4, is DGGITQSPKYLFRKEGQNVTLSCEQNLNHDAMYWYRQDPGQGLRLIYYSQIVNDFQKGDIAEGYSVSREKKESFPLTVTSAQKNPTAFYLCASSSGQLLAKNIQYFGAGTRLSVL.

The chain is built from TRBV6-1 and TRBJ2-2; 10 positions match TRBD2. The ends lost 6 bases at V and 3 bases at J; junction bases unmatched: 4. This CDR3 has 15 residues. The germline V gene encodes CDR1 MNHNS and CDR2 SASEGT. CDR3 loop: CASRGTSEYTGELFF. CDR3 nucleotides: TGTGCCAGCAGAGGGACTAGCGAATACACCGGGGAGCTGTTTTTT.

The rearrangement uses TRBV12-3 or TRBV12-4 and TRBJ1-2, with 9 bases fitting TRBD1. This CDR3 has 14 residues. J gave up 7 bases and V 6 bases, and 9 bases lay outside the gene matches. DNA of the CDR3: TGTGCCAGCAGCGGGGGACAGGGTACAGGTGGCTACACCTTC. Translation: CASSGGQGTGGYTF.

The chain joins TRBV7-9 to TRBJ2-1; D unclear. Trimming cost V 4 bases and J 2 bases, with 15 bases left between them. Germline CDR1 reads SEHNR; CDR2 reads FQNEAQ (reference sequence). CDR3 size: 16 residues. The CDR3: CASSSRVGTAYNEQFF. CDR3 bases: TGTGCCAGCAGCTCTAGGGTGGGAACGGCCTACAATGAGCAGTTCTTC.

The chain has TRBV20-1 and TRBJ2-1; the D gene is possibly TRBD2 (6 bases). This CDR3 is 15 amino acids long. Deletions cut 4 bases from V and 6 bases from J, with 19 bases between. Germline V gene sequence: CDR1 DFQATT, CDR2 SNEGSKA (reference sequence). The CDR3: CSATLSGRPFNEQFF. The CDR3, as DNA: TGCAGTGCTACCCTAAGCGGGCGACCATTCAATGAGCAGTTCTTC.

The chain combines TRBV5-1 with TRBJ2-7, with 8 bases identical to TRBD2. This CDR3 has 17 residues. Germline lookup yields CDR1 SGHRS and CDR2 YFSETQ. J gave up 2 bases and V 3 bases, and 13 bases lay outside the gene matches. CDR3 amino acids: CASSSGLEGTYTYEQYF. The CDR3 region has the DNA TGCGCCAGCAGCTCGGGACTAGAGGGGACTTACACCTACGAGCAGTACTTC.

Details on this clonotype: Its ends do not fully match the called genes, so a read error is possible. This chain connects TRBV5-1 to TRBJ2-7, with D uncertain. Germline assignment: CDR1 SGHRS and CDR2 YFSETQ. The CDR3 loop spans 13 amino acids. CDR3 coding DNA: TGTGCCAGCAGCTTGGTGGACTCCTACGAGCAGTACTTC. This encodes CASSLVDSYEQYF.

The chain carries TRBV10-3 and TRBJ1-1; D is uncertain. The germline V gene has CDR1 ENHRY and CDR2 SYGVKD. The CDR3 is 13 amino acids. V lost 1 base, J lost 8 bases, and 11 bases lay in between. DNA of the CDR3: TGTGCCATCAGTGAGTACCGGAGGGCGGAAGCTTTCTTT. It encodes CAISEYRRAEAFF.